The 27 T cell receptor beta chains below come from one sample, sequenced in a study of OX40 agonist ivuxolimab in advanced cancers. Profiling relied on immunoSEQ multiplex PCR, and the TCRdb table lists in-frame clones only, not all of them. The data show tens of thousands of clones, 85% to 90% seen once. Sequenced here: CD4+ or CD8+ T cells sorted from blood, sampled in a trial of the OX40 agonist ivuxolimab. The receptors derive from an adult with an advanced solid tumor such as melanoma, head and neck, liver or kidney cancer.

The rearrangement uses TRBV5-1 and TRBJ2-2; D may correspond to TRBD1 or TRBD2 (5 bases each). Germline values: CDR1 SGHRS, CDR2 YFSETQ. The V end was cut by 6 bases, the J end by 3 bases, with 18 bases between. The CDR3 is 16 amino acids. The CDR3 region has the DNA TGCGCCAGCACCCTTGGTTTGATGGGGGACACCGGGGAGCTGTTTTTT. Translating gives CASTLGLMGDTGELFF.

V usage is TRBV10-3 and J usage is TRBJ2-2; no firm D call. There are 14 residues in the CDR3. V gave up 11 bases and J gave up 0 bases, with 13 bases separating them. Germline loops: CDR1 ENHRY, CDR2 SYGVKD. The CDR3 spells CASKRISNTGELFF. The CDR3 DNA reads as TGTGCCTCTAAACGCATCTCGAACACCGGGGAGCTGTTTTTT.

The rearrangement links TRBV6-4 to TRBJ2-2; 10 positions agree with TRBD2. With V trimmed by 5 bases and J by 7 bases, 13 bases remained unmatched. The germline V gene has CDR1 MRHNA and CDR2 SNTAGT. This CDR3 is built from 17 residues. Here the CDR3 reads CASSPQAGGLIGGELFF. The CDR3 nucleotides are TGTGCCAGCAGTCCCCAAGCGGGGGGGCTTATTGGCGGGGAGCTGTTTTTT.

The chain couples TRBV18 to TRBJ1-2; D is ambiguous. CDR3 length: 14 amino acids. V lost 5 bases to trimming and J lost 0 bases, with 10 bases between them. Germline CDR1 and CDR2: KGHSH and LQKENI. The CDR3 spells CASSNTSPNYGYTF. CDR3 coding DNA: TGTGCCAGCTCAAATACAAGTCCTAACTATGGCTACACCTTC.

This chain joins TRBV6-1 and TRBJ1-2, with 10 positions matching TRBD1. The CDR3 runs 15 residues. The trim removed 7 bases at V and 7 bases at J, leaving 12 bases unmatched. Looked up from germline, CDR1 is MNHNS and CDR2 is SASEGT. CDR3 in DNA: TGTGCCAGCATACATCCGGACAGGGGGAGAATTGGCTACACCTTC. This codes for CASIHPDRGRIGYTF.

The CDR3 nucleotides are TGCGCCAGCAGCCACAACCCCGGGACAGGGAGGGGACCCTACGAGCAGTACTTC. Its protein product is CASSHNPGTGRGPYEQYF. The V call is TRBV5-1, the J call TRBJ2-7, with 9 bases lining up with TRBD1. In germline, CDR1 is SGHRS, CDR2 YFSETQ. The CDR3 is 18 amino acids. V lost 4 bases and J lost 2; bases outside the gene matches: 16.

The V call is TRBV19, the J call TRBJ1-5, with TRBD1 matching 9 bases. This CDR3 has 15 amino acids. Per germline, CDR1 LNHDA and CDR2 SQIVND (reference sequence). V lost 5 bases, J lost 5 bases, and 7 bases stayed unmatched. DNA for the CDR3: TGTGCCAGTAGTTTGGGGACAGGGATTCATCAGCCCCAGCATTTT. This codes for CASSLGTGIHQPQHF. Full variable domain (remainder filled in from reference TRBV19 and TRBJ1-5): DGGITQSPKYLFRKEGQNVTLSCEQNLNHDAMYWYRQDPGQGLRLIYYSQIVNDFQKGDIAEGYSVSREKKESFPLTVTSAQKNPTAFYLCASSLGTGIHQPQHFGDGTRLSIL.

V is TRBV4-3 and J is TRBJ2-1; D is perhaps TRBD1 (6 bases). The V and J ends lost 1 base and 2 bases respectively, with 9 bases between them. CDR1 is LGHNA, CDR2 YSLEER, per germline. The CDR3 covers 15 residues. The CDR3 sequence is CASSQVGAPYNEQFF. CDR3 coding DNA: TGCGCCAGCAGCCAAGTGGGGGCACCCTACAATGAGCAGTTCTTC.

V is TRBV6-5 and J is TRBJ1-2, with 7 bases identical to TRBD1. There are 14 residues in the CDR3. After removal of 2 bases from V and 5 bases from J, the junction contained 5 bases not matched to a gene. The V gene's germline CDR1 is MNHEY and CDR2 SVGAGI. In DNA form, the CDR3 reads TGTGCCAGCAGTTACAGACAGGGCCGTTATGGCTACACCTTC. It specifies CASSYRQGRYGYTF.

This clone occurred a few times. The V and J genes are TRBV4-3 and TRBJ1-2, with unresolved D. The V gene lost 0 bases and the J gene lost 5 bases, with 4 bases spanning the gap. The CDR3 contains 12 residues. Germline V CDR1 and CDR2: LGHNA, YSLEER. The DNA for the CDR3 is TGCGCCAGCAGCCAAGAAGGGTATGGCTACACCTTC. It codes for CASSQEGYGYTF.

The chain couples TRBV5-1 to TRBJ1-2; tentatively, D is TRBD1 (5 bases). Germline V gene sequence: CDR1 SGHRS, CDR2 YFSETQ. The CDR3 contains 15 residues. Trimming left V 0 bases short and J 2 bases short, with 11 bases between. Here the CDR3 reads CASSLDRGENYGYTF. The CDR3 DNA reads as TGCGCCAGCAGCTTGGATCGGGGGGAGAACTATGGCTACACCTTC.

The genes are TRBV7-9 and TRBJ1-2; TRBD1 is a possible D gene (6 bases). Trimming removed 1 base at V and 0 bases at J, with 9 bases between. This CDR3 is 15 amino acids long. The germline V gene encodes CDR1 SEHNR and CDR2 FQNEAQ (reference sequence). The CDR3 loop is CASSLETGTNYGYTF. In DNA, the CDR3 is TGTGCCAGCAGCTTAGAAACAGGGACTAACTATGGCTACACCTTC. The full variable domain, with the rest looked up from reference TRBV7-9 and TRBJ1-2, is DTGVSQNPRHKITKRGQNVTFRCDPISEHNRLYWYRQTLGQGPEFLTYFQNEAQLEKSRLLSDRFSAERPKGSFSTLEIQRTEQGDSAMYLCASSLETGTNYGYTFGSGTRLTVV.

This chain uses TRBV28 with TRBJ1-5; D remains unclear. V dropped 6 bases and J dropped 0 bases, with 3 bases sitting between them. The CDR3 runs 12 residues. CDR1 and CDR2 (germline): MDHEN, SYDVKM. The CDR3, as DNA: TGTGCCAGCAGGATTAGCAATCAGCCCCAGCATTTT. Amino acid sequence: CASRISNQPQHF.

The V call is TRBV6-5, the J call TRBJ2-7, with D possibly matching TRBD2 (5 bases). This CDR3 region has 14 residues. Germline V gene lookup returns CDR1 MNHEY and CDR2 SVGAGI. The V gene lost 7 bases and the J gene lost 2 bases, with 15 bases spanning the gap. The CDR3 here is CASMDPGYTYEQYF. CDR3 sequence (DNA): TGTGCCAGCATGGATCCGGGATACACCTACGAGCAGTACTTC.

The gene calls are TRBV6-5 and TRBJ2-7, with D possibly called TRBD1 or TRBD2 (6 bases each). The CDR3 extends over 12 amino acids. Looked up from germline, CDR1 is MNHEY and CDR2 is SVGAGI. V was trimmed by 2 bases and J by 6 bases, leaving 8 bases between them. The CDR3 nucleotides read TGTGCCAGCAGTTACAAGGGGGGCGAGCAGTACGTC. Protein product: CASSYKGGEQYV.

The rearrangement uses TRBV28 and TRBJ2-7, with a weak D call TRBD2 (6 bases). V was clipped by 8 bases and J by 0 bases, with 14 bases between them. The CDR3 has 14 residues. Germline V CDR1 and CDR2: MDHEN, SYDVKM. The CDR3 DNA is TGTGCCAGCTCCGGGGACTGGGGCTCCTACGAGCAGTACTTC. It encodes CASSGDWGSYEQYF.

This clone has just a few counts. The V gene is TRBV19, the J gene TRBJ1-1, with D possibly being TRBD1 (6 bases). This CDR3 is built from 12 residues. The V gene lost 3 bases and the J gene lost 10 bases, with 12 bases spanning the gap. Germline assignment: CDR1 LNHDA and CDR2 SQIVND (reference sequence). This chain's CDR3 is CASSIQGLSAFF. The CDR3 region has the DNA TGTGCCAGTAGTATCCAGGGGCTTTCAGCTTTCTTT.

The chain is built from TRBV6-6 and TRBJ1-1; 7 bases line up with TRBD1. This CDR3 spans 14 amino acids. From germline, CDR1 is MNHNY and CDR2 SVGAGI (reference sequence). V shed 7 bases and J 1 base; nucleotides not matched to a gene: 6. This CDR3 is CASKASGGNTEAFF. The CDR3 coding sequence is TGTGCCAGCAAGGCGTCAGGGGGGAACACTGAAGCTTTCTTT.

The V call is TRBV5-5, the J call TRBJ2-5, with no clear D. Trimming removed 0 bases at V and 4 bases at J, with 16 bases between. Per germline, CDR1 SGHKS and CDR2 YYEKEE (reference sequence). The CDR3 loop spans 16 amino acids. The CDR3 is CASSLVSAAVTETQYF. In nucleotides, the CDR3 is TGTGCCAGCAGCTTGGTTTCGGCAGCAGTAACAGAGACCCAGTACTTC.

The chain combines TRBV7-2 with TRBJ1-3; maybe TRBD1 (6 bases). The CDR3 consists of 14 residues. Germline V gene sequence: CDR1 SGHTA, CDR2 FQGNSA. V lost 5 bases to trimming and J lost 2 bases, with 10 bases between them. The CDR3 sequence: CASSQDSAGNTIYF. The CDR3 nucleotides are TGTGCCAGCAGCCAGGACAGTGCTGGAAACACCATATATTTT.

V is TRBV9 and J is TRBJ2-2, with D unclear. Trimming took off 4 bases at V and 5 bases at J, with 18 bases between the two ends. This CDR3 region has 16 residues. Germline V gene data show CDR1 as SGDLS and CDR2 as YYNGEE. The CDR3 loop is CASSMRSETLTGELFF. CDR3 DNA sequence: TGTGCCAGCAGCATGAGATCAGAGACCCTAACCGGGGAGCTGTTTTTT.

This clone was picked up a small number of times. The rearrangement joins TRBV29-1 to TRBJ1-1; D is ambiguous. Germline V gives CDR1 SQVTM, CDR2 ANQGSEA. There are 9 residues in the CDR3. V gave up 7 bases and J gave up 11 bases, with 11 bases separating them. CDR3 residues: CSALRRAFF. CDR3 coding DNA: TGCAGCGCCCTGAGGCGGGCTTTCTTT.

This chain uses TRBV6-1 with TRBJ2-3; D unresolved. The V and J ends lost 6 bases and 2 bases respectively, with 6 bases between them. The CDR3 contains 12 residues. CDR1 is MNHNS, CDR2 SASEGT, per germline. CDR3 protein: CASRWATDTQYF. The CDR3 nucleotides are TGTGCCAGCAGGTGGGCCACAGATACGCAGTATTTT.

The sample holds a few counts of this clone. V is TRBV18 and J is TRBJ1-1, with D perhaps matching TRBD1 (5 bases). The CDR3 spans 13 residues. V was shortened by 5 bases and J by 1 base, with 8 bases between the two germline ends. Germline values: CDR1 KGHSH, CDR2 LQKENI. The CDR3 loop is CASSTTENTEAFF. CDR3 DNA sequence: TGTGCCAGCTCAACGACAGAGAACACTGAAGCTTTCTTT.

The rearrangement joins TRBV5-4 to TRBJ2-5; D might be TRBD2 (6 bases). Trimming took 4 bases from V and 4 from J, leaving 17 bases between them. CDR1 and CDR2 from the germline V gene are SGHNT and YYREEE (reference sequence). The CDR3 length is 15 residues. The CDR3 nucleotides are TGTGCCAGCAGCATAGAAAAATACGGGGGAGAGACCCAGTACTTC. It is translated as CASSIEKYGGETQYF.

The chain joins TRBV7-2 to TRBJ1-6; D uncertain. CDR1 is SGHTA, CDR2 FQGNSA, per germline. Between the trimmed V and J ends, which lost 1 base and 0 bases, there was a span of 10 bases. The CDR3 length is 17 residues. The CDR3 DNA reads TGTGCCAGCAGCTTAGTGGACGTCAGCTCCTATAATTCACCCCTCCACTTT. It encodes CASSLVDVSSYNSPLHF.

This chain uses TRBV14 with TRBJ2-3, with a tentative D call TRBD1 (5 bases). Trimming stripped 0 bases from V and 9 bases from J, with 10 bases between. Germline V gene data show CDR1 as SGHDN and CDR2 as FVKESK. CDR3 size: 13 residues. CDR3 coding DNA: TGTGCCAGCAGCCAAGACGGCTCAGGGACGCAGTATTTT. Residues: CASSQDGSGTQYF.